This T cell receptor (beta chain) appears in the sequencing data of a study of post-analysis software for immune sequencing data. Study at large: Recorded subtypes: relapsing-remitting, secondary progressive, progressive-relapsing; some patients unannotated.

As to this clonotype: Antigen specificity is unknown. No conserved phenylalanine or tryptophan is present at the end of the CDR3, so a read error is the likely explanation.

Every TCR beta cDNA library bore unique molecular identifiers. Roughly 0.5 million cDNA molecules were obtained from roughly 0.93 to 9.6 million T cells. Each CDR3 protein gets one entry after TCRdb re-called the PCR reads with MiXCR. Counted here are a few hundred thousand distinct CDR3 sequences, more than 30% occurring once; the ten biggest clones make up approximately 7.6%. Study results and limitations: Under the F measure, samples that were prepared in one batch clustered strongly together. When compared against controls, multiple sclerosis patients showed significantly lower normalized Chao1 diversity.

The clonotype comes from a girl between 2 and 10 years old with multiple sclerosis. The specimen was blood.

Here the CDR3 reads CASSPGLAGGADTQYC. The CDR3 bases are TGTGCCAGCAGCCCAGGACTAGCGGGAGGTGCAGATACGCAGTATTGT. The chain links TRBV3-1 to TRBJ2-3, with 14 bases aligning to TRBD2. The V gene end was trimmed by 4 bases and the J gene end by 4 bases; junction bases not matched to a gene: 4. The CDR3 spans 16 residues. Germline loops: CDR1 LGHDT, CDR2 YNNKEL (reference sequence).